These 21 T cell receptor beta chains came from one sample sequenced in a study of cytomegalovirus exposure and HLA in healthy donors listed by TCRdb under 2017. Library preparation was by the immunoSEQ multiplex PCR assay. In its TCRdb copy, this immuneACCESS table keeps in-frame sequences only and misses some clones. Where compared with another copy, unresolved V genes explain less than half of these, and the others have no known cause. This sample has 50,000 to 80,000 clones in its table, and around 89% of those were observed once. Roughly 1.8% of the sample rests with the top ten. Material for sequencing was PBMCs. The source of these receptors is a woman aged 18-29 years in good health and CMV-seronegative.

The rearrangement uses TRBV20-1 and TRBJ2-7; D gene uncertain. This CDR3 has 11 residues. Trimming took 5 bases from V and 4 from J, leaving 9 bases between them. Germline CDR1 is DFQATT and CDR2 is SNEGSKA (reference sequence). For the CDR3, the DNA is TGCAGTGCTGGAGTAGCTTACGAGCAGTACTTC. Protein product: CSAGVAYEQYF.

The CDR3, as DNA: TGCAGCGGCCGACTTGGTGGGACAGGGTTGCCGGAGACCCAGTACTTC. Amino acids: CSGRLGGTGLPETQYF. The rearrangement links TRBV29-1 to TRBJ2-5; 9 bases fit TRBD1. There are 16 residues in the CDR3. Per germline, CDR1 SQVTM and CDR2 ANQGSEA. With V trimmed by 7 bases and J by 5 bases, 17 bases remained unmatched.

The CDR3 is CASSIQGAQGGYTF. As DNA, the CDR3 is TGTGCCAGCAGCATACAGGGGGCTCAGGGTGGCTACACCTTC. The chain combines TRBV7-2 with TRBJ1-2, with 9 bases fitting TRBD1. Trimming cost V 5 bases and J 7 bases; bases outside gene matches: 8. CDR3 length: 14 residues. CDR1 and CDR2 from the germline V gene are SGHTA and FQGNSA. The full variable domain, with the rest looked up from reference TRBV7-2 and TRBJ1-2, is GAGVSQSPSNKVTEKGKDVELRCDPISGHTALYWYRQSLGQGLEFLIYFQGNSAPDKSGLPSDRFSAERTGGSVSTLTIQRTQQEDSAVYLCASSIQGAQGGYTFGSGTRLTVV.

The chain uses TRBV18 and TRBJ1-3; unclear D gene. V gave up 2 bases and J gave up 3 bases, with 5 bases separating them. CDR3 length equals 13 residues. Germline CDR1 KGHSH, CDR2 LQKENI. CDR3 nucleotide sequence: TGTGCCAGCTCACCAAACGGTGGAAACACCATATATTTT. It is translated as CASSPNGGNTIYF.

The CDR3 bases are TGTGCCAGCAGCTTCCGGGGAGGCTCCTCTGGAAACACCATATATTTT. It codes for CASSFRGGSSGNTIYF. V gene TRBV7-9 combines with J gene TRBJ1-3, with unresolved D. Deletions cut 3 bases from V and 0 bases from J, with 12 bases between. Looked up from germline, CDR1 is SEHNR and CDR2 is FQNEAQ (reference sequence). This CDR3 comprises 16 residues.

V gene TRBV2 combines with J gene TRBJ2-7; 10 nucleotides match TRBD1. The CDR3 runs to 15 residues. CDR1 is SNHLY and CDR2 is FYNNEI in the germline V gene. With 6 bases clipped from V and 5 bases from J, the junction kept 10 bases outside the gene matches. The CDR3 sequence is CASRETGGASDEQYF. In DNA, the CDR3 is TGTGCCAGCAGAGAGACAGGGGGCGCTTCCGACGAGCAGTACTTC.

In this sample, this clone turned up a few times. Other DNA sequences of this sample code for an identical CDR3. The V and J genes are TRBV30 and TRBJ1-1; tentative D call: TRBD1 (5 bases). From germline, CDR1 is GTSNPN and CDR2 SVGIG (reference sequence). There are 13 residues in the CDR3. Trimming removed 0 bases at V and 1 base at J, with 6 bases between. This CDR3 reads CAWSVGGNTEAFF. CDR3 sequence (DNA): TGTGCCTGGAGTGTGGGGGGGAACACTGAAGCTTTCTTT.

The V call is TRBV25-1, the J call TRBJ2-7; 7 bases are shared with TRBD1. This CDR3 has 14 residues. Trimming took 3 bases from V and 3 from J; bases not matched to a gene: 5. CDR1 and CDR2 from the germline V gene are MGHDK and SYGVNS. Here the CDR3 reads CASSDPDRDYEQYF. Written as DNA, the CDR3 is TGTGCCAGCAGTGATCCCGACAGGGACTACGAGCAGTACTTC.

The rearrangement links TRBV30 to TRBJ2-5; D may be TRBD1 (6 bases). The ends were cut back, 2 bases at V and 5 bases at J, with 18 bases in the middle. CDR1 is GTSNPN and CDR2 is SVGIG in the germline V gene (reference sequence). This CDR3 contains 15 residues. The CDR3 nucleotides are TGTGCCTGGAGTCCGGGTGGACAGTCCGGGGAGACCCAGTACTTC. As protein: CAWSPGGQSGETQYF.

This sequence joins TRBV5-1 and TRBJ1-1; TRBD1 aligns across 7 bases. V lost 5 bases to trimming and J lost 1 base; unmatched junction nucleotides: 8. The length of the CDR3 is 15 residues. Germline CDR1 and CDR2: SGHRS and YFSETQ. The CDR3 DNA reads TGCGCCAGCAGGGGGACAGAAACATCGAACACTGAAGCTTTCTTT. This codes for CASRGTETSNTEAFF. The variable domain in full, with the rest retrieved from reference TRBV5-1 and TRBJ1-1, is KAGVTQTPRYLIKTRGQQVTLSCSPISGHRSVSWYQQTPGQGLQFLFEYFSETQRNKGNFPGRFSGRQFSNSRSEMNVSTLELGDSALYLCASRGTETSNTEAFFGQGTRLTVV.

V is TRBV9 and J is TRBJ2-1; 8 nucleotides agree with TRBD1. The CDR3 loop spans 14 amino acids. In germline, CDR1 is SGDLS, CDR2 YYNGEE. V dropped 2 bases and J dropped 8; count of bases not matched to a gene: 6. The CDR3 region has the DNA TGTGCCAGCAGCGTGGGACAGGAACGGGATGAGCAGTTCTTC. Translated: CASSVGQERDEQFF. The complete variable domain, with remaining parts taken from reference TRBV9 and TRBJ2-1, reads DSGVTQTPKHLITATGQRVTLRCSPRSGDLSVYWYQQSLDQGLQFLIQYYNGEERAKGNILERFSAQQFPDLHSELNLSSLELGDSALYFCASSVGQERDEQFFGPGTRLTVL.

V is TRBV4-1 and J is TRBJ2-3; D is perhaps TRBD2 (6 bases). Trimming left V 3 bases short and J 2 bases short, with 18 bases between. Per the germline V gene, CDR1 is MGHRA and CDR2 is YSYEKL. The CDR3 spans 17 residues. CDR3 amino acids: CASSQRGTAGPTDTQYF. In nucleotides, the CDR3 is TGCGCCAGCAGCCAGAGAGGGACTGCCGGCCCCACAGATACGCAGTATTTT.

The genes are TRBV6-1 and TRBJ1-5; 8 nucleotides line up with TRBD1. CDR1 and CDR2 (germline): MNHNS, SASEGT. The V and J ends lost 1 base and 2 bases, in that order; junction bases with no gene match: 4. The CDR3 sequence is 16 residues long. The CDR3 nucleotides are TGTGCCAGCAGTGAAGGGTGGGGACAGGGCAATCAGCCCCAGCATTTT. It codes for CASSEGWGQGNQPQHF.

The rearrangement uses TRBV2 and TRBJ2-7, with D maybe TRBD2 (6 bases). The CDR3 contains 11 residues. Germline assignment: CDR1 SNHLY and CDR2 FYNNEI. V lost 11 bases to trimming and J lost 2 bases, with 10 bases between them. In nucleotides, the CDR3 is TGTGCCGGCGGGGAAACCTACGAGCAGTACTTC. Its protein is CAGGETYEQYF.

In nucleotides, the CDR3 is TGTGCCAGCAGATACAATCCCAACCGCGGGCCGGCCAGCACAGATACGCAGTATTTT. Its translation: CASRYNPNRGPASTDTQYF. The chain joins TRBV4-2 to TRBJ2-3; D may be TRBD2 (5 bases). The V gene lost 6 bases and the J gene lost 0 bases, with 25 bases spanning the gap. This CDR3 has 19 residues. Germline assignment: CDR1 LGHNA and CDR2 YNFKEQ.

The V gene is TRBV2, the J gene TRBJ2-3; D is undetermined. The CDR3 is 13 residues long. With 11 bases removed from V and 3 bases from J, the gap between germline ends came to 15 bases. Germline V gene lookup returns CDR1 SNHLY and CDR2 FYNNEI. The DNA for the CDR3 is TGTGCCGGATGGTCGGGTTCGACAGATACGCAGTATTTT. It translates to CAGWSGSTDTQYF. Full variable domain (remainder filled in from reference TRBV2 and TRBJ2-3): EPEVTQTPSHQVTQMGQEVILRCVPISNHLYFYWYRQILGQKVEFLVSFYNNEISEKSEIFDDQFSVERPDGSNFTLKIRSTKLEDSAMYFCAGWSGSTDTQYFGPGTRLTVL.

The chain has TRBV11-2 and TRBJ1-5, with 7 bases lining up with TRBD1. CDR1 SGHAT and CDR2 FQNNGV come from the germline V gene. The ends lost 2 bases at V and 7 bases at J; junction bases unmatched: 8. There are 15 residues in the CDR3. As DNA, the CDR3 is TGTGCCAGCAGCTTATCTGGAGGGGGCCTACAGCCCCAGCATTTT. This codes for CASSLSGGGLQPQHF.

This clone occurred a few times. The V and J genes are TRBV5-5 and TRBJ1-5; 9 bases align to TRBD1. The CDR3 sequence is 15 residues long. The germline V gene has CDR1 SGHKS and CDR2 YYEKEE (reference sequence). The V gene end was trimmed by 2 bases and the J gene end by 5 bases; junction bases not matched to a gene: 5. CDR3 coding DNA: TGTGCCAGCAGCTTTGGGACAGGGACGCATCAGCCCCAGCATTTT. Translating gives CASSFGTGTHQPQHF.

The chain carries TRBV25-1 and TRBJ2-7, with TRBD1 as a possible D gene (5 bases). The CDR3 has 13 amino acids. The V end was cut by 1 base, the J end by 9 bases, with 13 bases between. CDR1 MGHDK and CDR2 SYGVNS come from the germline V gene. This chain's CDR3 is CASSESPLRGQYF. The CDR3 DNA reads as TGTGCCAGCAGTGAATCTCCCCTAAGGGGGCAGTACTTC.

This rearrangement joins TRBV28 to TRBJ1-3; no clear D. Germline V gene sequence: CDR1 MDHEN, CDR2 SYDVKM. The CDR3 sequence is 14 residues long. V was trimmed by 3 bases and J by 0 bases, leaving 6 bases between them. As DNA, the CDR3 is TGTGCCAGCAGTTTCGCGTCCTCTGGAAACACCATATATTTT. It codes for CASSFASSGNTIYF.

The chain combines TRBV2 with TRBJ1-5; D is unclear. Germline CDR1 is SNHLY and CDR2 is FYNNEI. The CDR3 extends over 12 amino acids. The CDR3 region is CASHSQNQPQHF. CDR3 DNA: TGTGCGAGCCACAGCCAAAATCAGCCCCAGCATTTT.